This entry describes one T cell receptor (beta chain). This clone's antigen is unknown. No per-base quality is available; no much larger clone lies one base away. To sequence the TCRbeta CDR3 region, genomic DNA was isolated from the sorted cells. The immunoSEQ Assay was used for sequencing of TCRbeta CDR3 regions. This is the immuneACCESS table as TCRdb keeps it, with only in-frame sequences that have V and J called. A part of the clones is gone; compared with another copy, unresolved V genes explain less than half, and the rest is unexplained. Recorded for this sample are around 63,000 clones; approximately 80% of them occurred a single time. The top ten constitute about 5.5% of the sample. This sample stems from a study of OX40 agonist ivuxolimab in advanced cancers. A note on the overall study: Ivuxolimab was a fully human IgG2 agonistic monoclonal antibody targeting the costimulatory receptor OX40 (CD134). Intravenous ivuxolimab was administered to patients every 2 weeks at six dose levels: 0.01, 0.1, 0.3, 1.5, 3 and 10 mg/kg. Of the 50 or so patients in dose escalation, some 19 had hepatocellular carcinoma, about 15 had melanoma, 9 had renal cell carcinoma and 9 had head and neck cancer. A male proportion of 82.7% and a mean age of around 60 years, ranging from about 23 to 90, were recorded for the dose-escalation cohort. Prior anti-PD-1, anti-PD-L1 or anti-CTLA-4 therapy was permitted, and checkpoint inhibitors had been received by 30% to 40% of dose-escalation patients. Three dose-escalation patients achieved partial responses, one with hepatocellular carcinoma and two with cutaneous melanoma. The point of sequencing TCRbeta in the periphery was to test whether ivuxolimab changed TCR sequence diversity and drove clonal T-cell expansion. The paper covers the monotherapy dose-escalation part of the phase I ivuxolimab trial, which included N ≈ 57 patients.

The V and J ends are trimmed by 5 bases and 7 bases, leaving 17 bases between them. As encoded in the germline V gene, CDR1 is KGHSH while CDR2 is LQKENI. The CDR3 covers 15 residues, taking in both the cysteine and the phenylalanine. The read is trimmed to its CDR3 DNA, 45 bases read in frame from base 1. Study-wide findings and limitations: In partial responders in the 0.1-3.0 mg/kg groups, normalized peripheral clonal expansion was found to be among the lowest, especially among CD8+ T cells. After ivuxolimab, expanded clones were on average more numerous among CD8+ T cells than among CD4+ T cells. Clonal expansion of both CD4+ and CD8+ blood T cells was observed from baseline to week 6 at doses 0.1 to 3.0 mg/kg. Low levels of normalized T-cell clonal expansion were also seen in some nonresponding patients. Which antigens the clonally expanded peripheral T cells were specific for was not determined.

The trial excluded patients who had a history of autoimmune disease or who were on systemic immunosuppression. Peripheral blood for TCR sequencing was collected from all dose cohorts at baseline, on cycle 4 day 1, and on cycle 7 day 1. Samples came from an open-label, multicenter, first-in-human phase I dose-escalation trial of ivuxolimab. Adults with locally advanced or metastatic melanoma, renal cell, hepatocellular, or head and neck squamous cell carcinoma were enrolled in the trial. Before TCR sequencing, CD4+ T cells and CD8+ T cells were sorted from peripheral blood as separate populations. The receptor comes from an adult with an advanced solid tumor such as melanoma, head and neck, liver or kidney cancer. The rearranged chain carries TRBV18 and TRBJ1-4; the D gene is perhaps TRBD1, on 5 matching bases. This specimen consisted of CD4+ or CD8+ T cells sorted from blood, obtained in a trial of the OX40 agonist ivuxolimab. The DNA reads as follows: TGTGCCAGCTCATCGACAGTTACGGGTTCTGAAAAACTGTTTTTT. Its coded protein is CASSSTVTGSEKLFF.